This T cell receptor beta chain was sequenced for a study of cytomegalovirus exposure and HLA in healthy donors. The CDR3 spans 15 residues. Germline lookup yields CDR1 LNHDA and CDR2 SQIVND (reference sequence). The V and J ends lost 7 bases and 7 bases respectively, with 19 bases between them. With 60 Vbeta and 13 Jbeta primers, the PCR was carried out. Clones were sequenced by immunoSEQ multiplex PCR, and TCRdb holds only the in-frame ones, with some missing. Of more than 150,000 clones listed, around 76% are singletons. Specimen: PBMCs. The TCR comes from a man between 35 and 55 years old in good health and CMV-seronegative. V gene TRBV19 combines with J gene TRBJ2-2; TRBD1 might be the D (6 bases). Written as DNA, the CDR3 is TGTGCCAGTAAAAGTTTTTCAGGGGTGAACGGGGAGCTGTTTTTT. It specifies CASKSFSGVNGELFF.